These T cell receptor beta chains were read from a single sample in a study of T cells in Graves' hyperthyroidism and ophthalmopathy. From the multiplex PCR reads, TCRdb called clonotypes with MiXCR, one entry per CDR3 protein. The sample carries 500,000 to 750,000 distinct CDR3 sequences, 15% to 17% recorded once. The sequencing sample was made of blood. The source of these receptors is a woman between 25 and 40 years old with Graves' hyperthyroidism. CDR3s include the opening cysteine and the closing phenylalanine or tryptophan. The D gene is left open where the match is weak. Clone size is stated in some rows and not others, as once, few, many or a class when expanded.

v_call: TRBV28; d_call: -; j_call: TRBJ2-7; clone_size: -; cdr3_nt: TGTGCCAGCAAAACCCCGAACAGCCTCTACGAGCAGTACTTC; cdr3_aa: CASKTPNSLYEQYF
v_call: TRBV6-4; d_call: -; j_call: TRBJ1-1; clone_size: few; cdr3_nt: TGTGCCAGCAGTTACTCGACATCTGGGGACACTGAAGCTTTCTTT; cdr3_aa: CASSYSTSGDTEAFF
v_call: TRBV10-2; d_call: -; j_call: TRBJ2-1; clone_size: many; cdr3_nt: TGCGCCAGCAGTGAGGCTCCGAATGAGCAGTTCTTC; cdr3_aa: CASSEAPNEQFF
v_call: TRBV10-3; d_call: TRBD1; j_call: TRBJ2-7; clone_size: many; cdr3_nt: TGTGCCATCAGTGTGACAGGGGAATACGAGCAGTACTTC; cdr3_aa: CAISVTGEYEQYF
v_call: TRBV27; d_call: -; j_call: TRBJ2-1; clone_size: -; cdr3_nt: TGTGCCAGCAGTTTGACGGGGACGAGATACAATGAGCAGTTCTTC; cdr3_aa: CASSLTGTRYNEQFF
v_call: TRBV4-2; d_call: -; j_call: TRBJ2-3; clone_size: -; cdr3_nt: TGTGCCAGCAGCGGACTAAGCGGGAGCACAGATACGCAGTATTTT; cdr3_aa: CASSGLSGSTDTQYF
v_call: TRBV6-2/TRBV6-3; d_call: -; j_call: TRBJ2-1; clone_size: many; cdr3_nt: TGTGCCAGCAGCGGGACTTCGAAATTCTCCTACAATGAGCAGTTCTTC; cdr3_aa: CASSGTSKFSYNEQFF
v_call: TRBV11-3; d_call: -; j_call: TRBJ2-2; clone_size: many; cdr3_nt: TGTGCCAGCAGCTTATCCTGGAACACCGGGGAGCTGTTTTTT; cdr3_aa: CASSLSWNTGELFF
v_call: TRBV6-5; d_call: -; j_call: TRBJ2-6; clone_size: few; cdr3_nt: TGTGCCAGCAGTTACTTCGCGGACTCTGGGGCCAACGTCCTGACTTTC; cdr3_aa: CASSYFADSGANVLTF
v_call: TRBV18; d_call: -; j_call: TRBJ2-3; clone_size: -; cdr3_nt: TGTGCCAGCTCACCGGTCCCCGCAGATACGCAGTATTTT; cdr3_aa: CASSPVPADTQYF
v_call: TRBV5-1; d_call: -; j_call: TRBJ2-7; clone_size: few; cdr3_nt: TGCGCCAGCAGCTTGCGGCTTCCCGGGTCACCCTTCTCCTACGAGCAGTACTTC; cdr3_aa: CASSLRLPGSPFSYEQYF
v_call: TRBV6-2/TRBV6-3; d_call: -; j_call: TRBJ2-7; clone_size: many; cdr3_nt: TGTGCCAGCAGTTGGGACCCCTACGAGCAGTACTTC; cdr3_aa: CASSWDPYEQYF
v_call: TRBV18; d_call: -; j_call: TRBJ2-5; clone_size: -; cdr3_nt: TGTGCCAGCTCAGCCCTGGGCGAGACCCAGTACTTC; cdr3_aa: CASSALGETQYF
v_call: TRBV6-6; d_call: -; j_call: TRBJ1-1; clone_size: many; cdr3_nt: TGTGCCAGCAGTTACTCGCCGGCGGGCACTGAAGCTTTCTTT; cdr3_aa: CASSYSPAGTEAFF
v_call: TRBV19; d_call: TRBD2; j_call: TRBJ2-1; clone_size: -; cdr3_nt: TGTGCCAGTAGTAATGAGCGGGAGGGGATCAATGAGCAGTTCTTC; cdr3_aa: CASSNEREGINEQFF
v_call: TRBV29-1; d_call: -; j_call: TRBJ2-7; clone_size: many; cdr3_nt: TGCAGCGTCCTTACCGGGAAGGCCTACGAGCAGTACTTC; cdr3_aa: CSVLTGKAYEQYF
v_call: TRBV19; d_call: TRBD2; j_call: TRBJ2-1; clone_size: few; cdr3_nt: TGTGCCACCGCGGATAGCGGGAGGGTATCCTACAATGAGCAGTTCTTC; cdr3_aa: CATADSGRVSYNEQFF
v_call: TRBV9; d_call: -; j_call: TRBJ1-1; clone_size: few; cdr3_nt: TGTGCCAGCAGCGCCGGACCAGCCCCGAGAGCTTTCTTT; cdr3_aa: CASSAGPAPRAFF
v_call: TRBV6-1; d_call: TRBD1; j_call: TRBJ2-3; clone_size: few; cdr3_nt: TGTGCCAGCAGTTATGGTTCGGGACAGTTCACAGATACGCAGTATTTT; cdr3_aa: CASSYGSGQFTDTQYF
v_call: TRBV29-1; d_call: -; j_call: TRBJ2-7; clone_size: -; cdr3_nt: TGCAGCGTTGGGCCGAGTACTTACGAGCAGTACTTC; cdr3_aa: CSVGPSTYEQYF
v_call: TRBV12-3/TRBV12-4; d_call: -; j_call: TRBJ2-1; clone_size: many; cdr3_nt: TGTGCCATCGCGCCTAGACTAGGAAACAATGAGCAGTTCTTC; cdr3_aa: CAIAPRLGNNEQFF
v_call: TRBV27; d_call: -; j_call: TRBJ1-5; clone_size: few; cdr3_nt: TGTGCCAGCAGTTTCCAGGACAATCAGCCCCAGCATTTT; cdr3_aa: CASSFQDNQPQHF
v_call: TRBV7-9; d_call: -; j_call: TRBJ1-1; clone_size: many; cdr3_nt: TGTGCCAGCAGCTTAGTCGCTGGTCCCAGAGGGACTGAAGCTTTCTTT; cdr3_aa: CASSLVAGPRGTEAFF
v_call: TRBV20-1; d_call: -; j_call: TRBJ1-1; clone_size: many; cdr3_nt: TGCAGTGCTAGTGTAGGCGGAGGTTACGTCGTCGGTGAAGCTTTCTTT; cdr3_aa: CSASVGGGYVVGEAFF
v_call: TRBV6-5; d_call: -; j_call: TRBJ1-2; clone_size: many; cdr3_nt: TGTGCCAGCAGTTACGTAACAGGGTCGGGAGGCTACACCTTC; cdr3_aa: CASSYVTGSGGYTF
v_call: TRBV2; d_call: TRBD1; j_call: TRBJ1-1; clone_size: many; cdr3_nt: TGTGCCAGCAGCGTCTCGCACAACAGGGGAGGAACTGAAGCTTTCTTT; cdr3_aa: CASSVSHNRGGTEAFF
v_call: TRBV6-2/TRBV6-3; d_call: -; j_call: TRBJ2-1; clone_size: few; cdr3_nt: TGTGCCAGCAGGACAGGATCCTACAATGAGCAGTTCTTC; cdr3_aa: CASRTGSYNEQFF
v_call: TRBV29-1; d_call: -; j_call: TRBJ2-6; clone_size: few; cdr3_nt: TGCAGCGTTGAAGATCCTGGGACTGCCCCTCTGGGGGCCAACGTCCTGACTTTC; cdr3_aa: CSVEDPGTAPLGANVLTF
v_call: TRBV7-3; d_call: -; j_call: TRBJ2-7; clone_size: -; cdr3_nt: TGTGCCGGCAGCTTAGCTACACCCTCCCAGTACGAGCAGTACTTC; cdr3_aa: CAGSLATPSQYEQYF
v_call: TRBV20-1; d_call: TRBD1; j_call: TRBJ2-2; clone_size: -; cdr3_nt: TGCAGTGCTAGGAAACAGGGGCACGGGGAGCTGTTATTT; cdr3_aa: CSARKQGHGELLF
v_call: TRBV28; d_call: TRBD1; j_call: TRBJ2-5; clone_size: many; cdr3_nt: TGTGCCAGCAGTTCGCGGACAGGGCCTAAGGGGACCCAGTACTTC; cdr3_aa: CASSSRTGPKGTQYF
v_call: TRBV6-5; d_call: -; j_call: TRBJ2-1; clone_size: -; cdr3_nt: TGTGCCAGCAGTTTATGGTCCAATGAGCAGTTCTTC; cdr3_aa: CASSLWSNEQFF
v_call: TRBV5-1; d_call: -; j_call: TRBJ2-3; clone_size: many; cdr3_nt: TGCGCCAGCAGGCCTGGGACTGGCCTCACAGATACGCAGTATTTT; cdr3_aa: CASRPGTGLTDTQYF
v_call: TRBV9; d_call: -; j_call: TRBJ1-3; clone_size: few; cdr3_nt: TGTGCCAGCAGCGCCCAGGTGGCCGCCTCTGGAAACACCATATATTTT; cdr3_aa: CASSAQVAASGNTIYF
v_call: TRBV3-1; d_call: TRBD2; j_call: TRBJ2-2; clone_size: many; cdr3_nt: TGTGCCAGCAGCCAGGGACTAGCGATTACCGGGGAGCTGTTTTTT; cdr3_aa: CASSQGLAITGELFF
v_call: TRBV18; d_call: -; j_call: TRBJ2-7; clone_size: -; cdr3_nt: TGTGCCAGCTCCCCTCCCGAAAACCGATACGAGCAGTACTTC; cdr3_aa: CASSPPENRYEQYF
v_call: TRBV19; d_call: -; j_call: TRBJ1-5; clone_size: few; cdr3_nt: TGTGCCAGTAGGACCCACAGGAATGGTCAGCCCCAGCATTTT; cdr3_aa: CASRTHRNGQPQHF
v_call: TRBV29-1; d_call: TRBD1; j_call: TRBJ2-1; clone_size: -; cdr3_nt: TGCAGCGTTGAACCCGGGACAGGGGCATACAATGAGCAGTTCTTC; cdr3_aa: CSVEPGTGAYNEQFF
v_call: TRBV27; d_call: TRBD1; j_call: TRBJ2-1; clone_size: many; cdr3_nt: TGTGCCAGCAGTTTAGTTGGGACAGCCTACAATGAGCAGTTCTTC; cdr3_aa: CASSLVGTAYNEQFF
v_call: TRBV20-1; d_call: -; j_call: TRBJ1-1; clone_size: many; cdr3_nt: TGCAGTGCACCCTCGGGGGGAACTGAAGCTTTCTTT; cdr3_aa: CSAPSGGTEAFF
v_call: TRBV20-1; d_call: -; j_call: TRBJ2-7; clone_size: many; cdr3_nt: TGCAGTGTTAGAGACGGGGCCCTCTCCTACGAGCAGTACTTC; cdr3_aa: CSVRDGALSYEQYF
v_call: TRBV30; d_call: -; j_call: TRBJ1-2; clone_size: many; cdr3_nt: TGTGCCTGGAGTGGGGATTGGGGGAGAGGCTACACCTTC; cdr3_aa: CAWSGDWGRGYTF
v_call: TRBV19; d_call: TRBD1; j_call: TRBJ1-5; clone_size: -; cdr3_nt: TGTGCCAGTAGTGGTAACAGGGGAACCCAGCCCCAGCATTTT; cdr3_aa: CASSGNRGTQPQHF
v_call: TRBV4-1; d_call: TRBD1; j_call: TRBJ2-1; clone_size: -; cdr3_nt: TGCGCCAGCAGCCAAGCGGGACAGATCCCTGGACAGTTCTTC; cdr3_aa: CASSQAGQIPGQFF
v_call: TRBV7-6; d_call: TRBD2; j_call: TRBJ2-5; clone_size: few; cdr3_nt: TGTGCCAGCAGCTTAGTGGGAGGGGCCCCTCGGGAGGCCCAGTACTTC; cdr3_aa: CASSLVGGAPREAQYF
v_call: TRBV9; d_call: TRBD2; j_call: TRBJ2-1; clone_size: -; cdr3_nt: TGTGCCAGCAGCGTAGGGGCGGCTAGCGGGGCAAGGGAGCAGTTCTTC; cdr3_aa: CASSVGAASGAREQFF
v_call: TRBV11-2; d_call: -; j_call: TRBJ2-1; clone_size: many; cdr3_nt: TGTGCCAGCAGCTTCTTCCCCTCCGGGAGCCTATCCTACAATGAGCAGTTCTTC; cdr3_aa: CASSFFPSGSLSYNEQFF
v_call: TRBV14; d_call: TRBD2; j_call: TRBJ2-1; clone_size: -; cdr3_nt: TGTGCCAGCAGCCAAGGGGGACTAGCGGGAGTCGTATCCTACAATGAGCAGTTCTTC; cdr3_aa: CASSQGGLAGVVSYNEQFF
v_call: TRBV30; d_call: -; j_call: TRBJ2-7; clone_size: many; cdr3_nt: TGTGCCTGGACCGGAGACGAAGACTCCTACGAGCAGTACTTC; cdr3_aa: CAWTGDEDSYEQYF
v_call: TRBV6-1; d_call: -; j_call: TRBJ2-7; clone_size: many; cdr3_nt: TGTGCCAACCTACAGGGAGTAGGCTCCTACGAGCAGTACTTC; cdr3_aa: CANLQGVGSYEQYF
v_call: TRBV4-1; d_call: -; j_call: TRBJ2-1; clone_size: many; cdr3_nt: TGCGCCAGCAGCCAAGGTTGGAGTGGGAATGAGCAGTTCTTC; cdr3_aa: CASSQGWSGNEQFF
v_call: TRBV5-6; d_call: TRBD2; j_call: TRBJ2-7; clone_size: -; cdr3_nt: TGTGCCAGCAGCTTGGAGGCTAGCGGGTTCGACGAGCAGTACTTC; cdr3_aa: CASSLEASGFDEQYF